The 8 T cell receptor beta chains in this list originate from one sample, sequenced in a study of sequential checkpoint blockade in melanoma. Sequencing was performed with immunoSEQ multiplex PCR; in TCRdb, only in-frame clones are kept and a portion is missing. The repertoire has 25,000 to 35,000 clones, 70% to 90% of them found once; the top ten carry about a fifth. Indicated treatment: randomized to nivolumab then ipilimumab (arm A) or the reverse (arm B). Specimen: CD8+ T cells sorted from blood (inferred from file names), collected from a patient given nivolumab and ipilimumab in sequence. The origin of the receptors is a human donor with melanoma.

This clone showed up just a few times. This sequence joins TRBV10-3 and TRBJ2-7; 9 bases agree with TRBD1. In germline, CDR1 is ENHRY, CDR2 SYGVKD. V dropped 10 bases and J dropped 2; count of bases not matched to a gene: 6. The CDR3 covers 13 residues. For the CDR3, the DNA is TGTGCCAGCACCGGGACAGGGACCTACGAGCAGTACTTC. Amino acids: CASTGTGTYEQYF.

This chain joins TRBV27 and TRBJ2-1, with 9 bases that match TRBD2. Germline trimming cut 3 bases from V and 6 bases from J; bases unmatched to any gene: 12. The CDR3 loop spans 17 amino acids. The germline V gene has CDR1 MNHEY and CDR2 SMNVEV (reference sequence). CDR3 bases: TGTGCCAGCAGTTTTGTAGGGGTGGGTAGCGGGGGCAATGAGCAGTTCTTC. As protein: CASSFVGVGSGGNEQFF.

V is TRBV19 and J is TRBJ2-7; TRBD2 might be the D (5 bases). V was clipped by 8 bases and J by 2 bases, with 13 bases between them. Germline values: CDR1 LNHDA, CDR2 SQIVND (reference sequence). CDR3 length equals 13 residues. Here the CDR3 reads CASGLLIPYEQYF. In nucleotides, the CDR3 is TGTGCCAGTGGACTTCTAATACCCTACGAGCAGTACTTC.

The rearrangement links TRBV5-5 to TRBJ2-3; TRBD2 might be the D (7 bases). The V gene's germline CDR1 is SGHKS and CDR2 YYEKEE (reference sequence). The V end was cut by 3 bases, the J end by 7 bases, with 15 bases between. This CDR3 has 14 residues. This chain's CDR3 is CASSSWGGGNTQYF. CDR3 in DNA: TGTGCCAGCAGCTCGTGGGGGGGCGGAAATACGCAGTATTTT.

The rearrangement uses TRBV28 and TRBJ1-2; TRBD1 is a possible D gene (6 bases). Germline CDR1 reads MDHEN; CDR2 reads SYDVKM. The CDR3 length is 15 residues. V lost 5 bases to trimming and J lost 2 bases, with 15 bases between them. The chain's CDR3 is CASSPVDSVNYGYTF. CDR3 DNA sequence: TGTGCCAGCAGTCCTGTGGACAGTGTGAACTATGGCTACACCTTC.

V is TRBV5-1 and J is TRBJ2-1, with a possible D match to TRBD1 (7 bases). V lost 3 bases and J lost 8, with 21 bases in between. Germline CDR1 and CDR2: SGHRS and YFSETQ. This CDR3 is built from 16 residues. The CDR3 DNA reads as TGCGCCAGCAGCTCCTCAGGGGGGTGGGGAAGTGATGAGCAGTTCTTC. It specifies CASSSSGGWGSDEQFF.

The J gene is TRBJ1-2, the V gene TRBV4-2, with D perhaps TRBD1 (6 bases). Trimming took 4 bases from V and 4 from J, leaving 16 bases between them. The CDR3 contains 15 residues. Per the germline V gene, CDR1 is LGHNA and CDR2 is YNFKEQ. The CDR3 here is CASSLWGGWVYGYTF. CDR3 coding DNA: TGTGCCAGCAGCCTATGGGGGGGCTGGGTCTATGGCTACACCTTC.

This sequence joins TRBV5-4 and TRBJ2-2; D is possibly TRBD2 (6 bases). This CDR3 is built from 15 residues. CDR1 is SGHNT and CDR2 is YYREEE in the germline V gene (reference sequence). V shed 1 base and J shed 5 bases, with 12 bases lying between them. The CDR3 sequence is CASSLTGLFTGELFF. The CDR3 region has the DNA TGTGCCAGCAGCTTGACCGGACTATTTACCGGGGAGCTGTTTTTT.